This TCR beta chain was recorded in a study of T cells after yellow fever vaccination. Study-wide background: With SMART-Seq v4 Ultra Low Input, the fractions containing low cell numbers were prepared.

General study points: Post-booster repertoires contained most primary-vaccination clones again (about 96% CD4, about 90% CD8).

This CDR3 is 13 amino acids long. CDR1 and CDR2 from the germline V gene are LGHNA and YSLEER. The germline V and J ends were trimmed by 3 bases and 6 bases, with 8 bases remaining between them. A universal primer site and UMIs were added as TCR cDNA was made by 5'RACE template switching. TCRdb fed the 5' RACE reads into MiXCR, producing one record per CDR3 protein. This table has 300,000 to 400,000 distinct CDR3 sequences, roughly 9.4% appearing once. This clonotype was seen a few times. No antigen is known for it. The clonotype originates from a man between 18 and 29 years old who received the YFV17D yellow fever vaccine. The rearrangement joins TRBV4-3 to TRBJ2-2, with D possibly being TRBD1 (6 bases). Specimen: PBMCs, collected on the day of the first yellow fever vaccination. The CDR3 nucleotides read TGCGCCAGCAGCCAGTGGACAGCCGGGGAGCTGTTTTTT. Its translation is CASSQWTAGELFF.